This entry is about one TCR beta chain. The target antigen is unknown. This table comes from immunoSEQ multiplex PCR, and its TCRdb copy is limited to in-frame clones, with some not included. Of under 65,000 clones listed, more than 75% are singletons. These data belong to a study of radiotherapy plus CTLA-4 blockade in lung cancer. Overall study findings and caveats: With interferon-beta, early dynamics of blood T cell clones were reported to best predict response. Subsequent to radiotherapy plus ipilimumab, tumor-derived TCR clones underwent expansion in blood.

Chemo-refractory metastatic non-small-cell lung cancer patients underwent focal radiation alongside CTLA-4 blockade with ipilimumab. Trimming cost V 6 bases and J 3 bases, with 2 bases left between them. The CDR3 is made up of 10 amino acids. The germline V gene encodes CDR1 KGHSH and CDR2 LQKENI. The V and J genes are TRBV18 and TRBJ2-5, with D uncertain. Material: peripheral blood, obtained from a patient treated with radiotherapy plus ipilimumab. The sequence was collected from a human donor with non-small cell lung cancer who had a complete response to radiotherapy plus ipilimumab. This chain's CDR3 is CASSKETQYF. CDR3 DNA: TGTGCCAGCTCTAAAGAGACCCAGTACTTC.